This T cell receptor beta chain was captured in a study of shared clonotypes between healthy human individuals. Study overall: Three plates each covered CD4 naive and memory; CD8 naive two, CD8 memory one. Notes on the study in general: Only a few donors were included, so the genetic and exposure-history diversity represented was limited. When naive CD4 clonotypes were compared across a handful of donors, around 4.6% were shared.

The table lists this clone with a few counts. Antigen specificity is unknown. Here immunoSEQ multiplex PCR was the method, and the copy in TCRdb shows in-frame clones only, minus some. Among about 1.1 million clones listed, roughly 80% were seen once. The receptor was isolated from a man younger than 35 in good health. Some clones in this sample may be carry-over from other donors' samples. The specimen sequenced was memory CD4+ T cells from PBMCs. The subset was: CD45RA-negative fraction.

The CDR3 coding sequence is TGTGCCAGCGGCGACAGGGAGGTCACTGAAGCTTTCTTT. Its protein product is CASGDREVTEAFF. The chain joins TRBV10-3 to TRBJ1-1; 7 nucleotides match TRBD1. V lost 10 bases and J lost 4; bases outside the gene matches: 9. This CDR3 spans 13 amino acids. Germline loops: CDR1 ENHRY, CDR2 SYGVKD.